This T cell receptor beta chain was sequenced in a study of shared clonotypes between healthy human individuals. At the level of the study: Per donor, CD8 memory used one plate, CD8 naive used two, CD4 memory used three and CD4 naive used three.

Germline lookup yields CDR1 MDHEN and CDR2 SYDVKM. The CDR3 has 14 residues. Trimming removed 8 bases at V and 3 bases at J, with 14 bases between. Sequencing used immunoSEQ multiplex PCR; TCRdb keeps in-frame clones, though not all of them. The table shows about 1.1 million clones, with roughly 80% occurring only once. This sequence originates from a man aged 18 to 29 in good health. Some clones in this sample may be carry-over from other donors' samples. This sequence joins TRBV28 and TRBJ1-3; D may be TRBD1 (5 bases). Sequencing input: memory CD4+ T cells from PBMCs. Noted subset: CD45RA-negative fraction. CDR3 DNA: TGTGCCAGCGGCTCAGTCAGGGATGGAAACACCATATATTTT. Translation gives CASGSVRDGNTIYF.